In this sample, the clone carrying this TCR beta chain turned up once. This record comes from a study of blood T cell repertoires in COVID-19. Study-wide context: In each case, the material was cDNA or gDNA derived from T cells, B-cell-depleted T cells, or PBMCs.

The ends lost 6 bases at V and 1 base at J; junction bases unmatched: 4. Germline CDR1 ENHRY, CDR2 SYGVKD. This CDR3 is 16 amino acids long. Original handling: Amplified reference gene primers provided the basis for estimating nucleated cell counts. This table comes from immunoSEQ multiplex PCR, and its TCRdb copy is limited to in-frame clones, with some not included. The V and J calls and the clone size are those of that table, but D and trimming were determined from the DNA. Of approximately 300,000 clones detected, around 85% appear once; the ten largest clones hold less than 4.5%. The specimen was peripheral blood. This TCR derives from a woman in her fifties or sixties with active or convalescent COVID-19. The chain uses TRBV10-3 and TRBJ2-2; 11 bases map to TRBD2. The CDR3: CAISTSGGGNTGELFF. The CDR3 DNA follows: TGTGCCATCAGCACTAGCGGGGGTGGGAACACCGGGGAGCTGTTTTTT.